Below are 22 T cell receptor beta chains sequenced from a single sample in a study of blood T cells in healthy people across ages. A second about 6 to 12 cycle PCR used barcoded and J-beta primers. TCRdb used MiXCR to reprocess the 5' RACE reads, holding one entry per CDR3 protein. In the table there are about 770,000 distinct CDR3 sequences, more than 40% of which are singletons. The sequencing sample was made of blood. All receptors come from a man between 60 and 75 years old in good health.

As to this clonotype: At one end, the junction sequence differs from germline, possibly due to a read error. CDR3 loop: CAGSYSGQWGGYEQYF. DNA for the CDR3: TGTGCCGGCAGTTACTCCGGACAGTGGGGGGGGTACGAGCAGTACTTC. This chain connects TRBV6-5 to TRBJ2-5, with a possible D match to TRBD2 (7 bases). The DNA end is more similar to TRBJ2-7, so the J call may be wrong. Germline V lookup: CDR1 MNHEY, CDR2 SVGAGI. This CDR3 region has 16 residues.

The V and J genes are TRBV20-1 and TRBJ1-2; D is unclear. V was trimmed by 6 bases and J by 5 bases, leaving 10 bases between them. This CDR3 is built from 11 residues. Germline V gene sequence: CDR1 DFQATT, CDR2 SNEGSKA (reference sequence). CDR3 bases: TGCAGTGCCACAGTGGAGTATGGCTACACCTTC. Amino acids: CSATVEYGYTF.

Only a few counts were recorded for this clonotype. This chain links TRBV30 with TRBJ1-2; unclear D gene. Between the trimmed V and J ends, which lost 4 bases and 1 base, there was a span of 10 bases. The CDR3 spans 13 residues. Germline CDR1 and CDR2: GTSNPN and SVGIG (reference sequence). CDR3: CAWKDSFNYGYTF. In DNA form, the CDR3 reads TGTGCCTGGAAGGACTCATTTAACTATGGCTACACCTTC.

As regards this clonotype: A much larger clone lies a single base off, so this may be a read error. This rearrangement joins TRBV3-1 to TRBJ2-1, with 11 bases lining up with TRBD2. The J call may be incorrect, as the DNA end agrees better with TRBJ2-7. CDR3 length: 16 residues. Germline lookup yields CDR1 LGHDT and CDR2 YNNKEL (reference sequence). The CDR3 DNA follows: TGTGCCAGCAGCCAAGATAGACTAGCGGGGTACAATGAGCAGTACTTC. Translation: CASSQDRLAGYNEQYF.

This clonotype has only a few counts. The V call is TRBV28, the J call TRBJ2-7; D unresolved. This CDR3 has 11 amino acids. V was trimmed by 8 bases and J by 3 bases, leaving 8 bases between them. The germline V gene encodes CDR1 MDHEN and CDR2 SYDVKM. CDR3 amino acids: CASRTVYEQYF. CDR3 nucleotides: TGTGCCAGCCGAACAGTCTACGAGCAGTACTTC.

The rearrangement joins TRBV7-2 to TRBJ1-1; D is ambiguous. The CDR3 totals 13 residues. V was cut by 2 bases and J by 5 bases, with 9 bases left in between. Germline V lookup: CDR1 SGHTA, CDR2 FQGNSA. CDR3 nucleotides: TGTGCCAGCAGCTTAAGACCGTGGACTGAAGCTTTCTTT. Translating gives CASSLRPWTEAFF.

V is TRBV12-3 or TRBV12-4 and J is TRBJ1-2, with 10 nucleotides matching TRBD1. The CDR3 has 15 amino acids. After removal of 5 bases from V and 4 bases from J, the junction contained 7 bases not matched to a gene. The CDR3 reads CASSHRDRGAYGYTF. The CDR3 DNA sequence: TGTGCCAGCAGTCACCGGGACAGGGGTGCCTATGGCTACACCTTC.

The rearrangement uses TRBV28 and TRBJ2-1, with 9 bases identical to TRBD2. The J segment lost 6 bases and the V segment lost 1 base, leaving 4 bases of the junction unmatched. CDR1 is MDHEN, CDR2 SYDVKM, per germline. The CDR3 runs 15 residues. The CDR3 coding sequence is TGTGCCAGCAGTTTATTTAGCGGGGGTGCCAATGAGCAGTTCTTC. This sequence encodes CASSLFSGGANEQFF.

V is TRBV14 and J is TRBJ2-1; 8 bases are shared with TRBD2. Trimming removed 3 bases from V and 8 bases from J; junction bases left unmatched: 9. CDR1 and CDR2 from the germline V gene are SGHDN and FVKESK. The CDR3 is 15 residues long. The CDR3 sequence is CASSHLGLGPDEQFF. The CDR3 bases are TGTGCCAGCAGCCACCTGGGACTAGGTCCTGATGAGCAGTTCTTC.

V and J are TRBV11-2 and TRBJ1-1; D call uncertain. There are 14 residues in the CDR3. V was cut by 1 base and J by 5 bases, with 11 bases left in between. Germline V gene lookup returns CDR1 SGHAT and CDR2 FQNNGV. CDR3 residues: CASSLGGGQTEAFF. The CDR3 region has the DNA TGTGCCAGCAGCTTAGGGGGAGGGCAAACTGAAGCTTTCTTT.

This chain links TRBV4-1 with TRBJ2-7; 8 bases fit TRBD2. Unmatched junction bases numbered 7, after V lost 2 bases and J lost 1 base. CDR1 is MGHRA, CDR2 YSYEKL, per germline. The CDR3 sequence is 16 residues long. The CDR3 DNA reads TGCGCCAGCAGCCAAAATAGCGGGGACCCATCCTACGAGCAGTACTTC. Its protein is CASSQNSGDPSYEQYF.

Ten or more counts support this clonotype. The chain joins TRBV7-2 to TRBJ2-3; a possible D gene is TRBD2 (5 bases). Germline CDR1 reads SGHTA; CDR2 reads FQGNSA. V shed 3 bases and J shed 5 bases, with 6 bases lying between them. This CDR3 comprises 12 residues. The chain's CDR3 is CASSLGRDTQYF. DNA of the CDR3: TGTGCCAGCAGCTTGGGGAGAGATACGCAGTATTTT.

The J gene is TRBJ1-1, the V gene TRBV3-1; D uncertain. The CDR3 is 14 residues long. V shed 0 bases and J shed 6 bases, with 11 bases lying between them. Germline assignment: CDR1 LGHDT and CDR2 YNNKEL (reference sequence). CDR3 DNA: TGTGCCAGCAGCCAAGATGGGGTGGCGGCTGAAGCTTTCTTT. It translates to CASSQDGVAAEAFF.

The CDR3 here is CASSLAQGFYGYTF. CDR3 bases: TGTGCCAGCAGCTTAGCACAGGGCTTTTATGGCTACACCTTC. This chain joins TRBV7-9 and TRBJ1-2; tentatively, D is TRBD1 (6 bases). The CDR3 is 14 amino acids. V was clipped by 0 bases and J by 5 bases, with 10 bases between them. Germline V lookup: CDR1 SEHNR, CDR2 FQNEAQ (reference sequence).

CDR3 amino acids: CSARQGARTEAFF. For the CDR3, the DNA is TGCAGTGCAAGACAGGGGGCGCGAACTGAAGCTTTCTTT. V and J are TRBV20-1 and TRBJ1-1, with TRBD1 matching over 10 bases. Germline CDR1 is DFQATT and CDR2 is SNEGSKA (reference sequence). CDR3 length equals 13 residues. With 6 bases clipped from V and 5 bases from J, the junction kept 6 bases outside the gene matches.

This clonotype was picked up one time. The junction departs from the called germline gene at one end, perhaps through a read error. The genes are TRBV7-2 and TRBJ2-2; TRBD2 matches 11 bases. From germline, CDR1 is SGHTA and CDR2 FQGNSA. The CDR3 extends over 16 amino acids. The CDR3, as DNA: TGTGCCAGCAGCCGTACTAGCGGGGGATACACCGGGAAGCTGTTTTTT. Its protein product is CASSRTSGGYTGKLFF.

In its sample, this clonotype was seen a few times. The chain combines TRBV11-2 with TRBJ2-3; no reliable D call. Trimming left V 5 bases short and J 1 base short, with 7 bases between. The CDR3 consists of 13 residues. Germline CDR1 SGHAT, CDR2 FQNNGV. The CDR3 bases are TGTGCCAGCAGCAAACTGGGCACAGATACGCAGTATTTT. Protein: CASSKLGTDTQYF.

Here the CDR3 reads CASSRDRSNEKLFF. For the CDR3, the DNA is TGCGCCAGCAGCCGTGACAGATCTAATGAAAAACTGTTTTTT. The chain combines TRBV4-1 with TRBJ1-4; D possibly corresponds to TRBD1 (5 bases). The CDR3 is made up of 14 amino acids. Germline values: CDR1 MGHRA, CDR2 YSYEKL. Trimming pared 4 bases from V and 3 bases from J, leaving 9 bases between.

The V and J genes are TRBV18 and TRBJ2-1; 11 bases map to TRBD1. The V gene's germline CDR1 is KGHSH and CDR2 LQKENI. This CDR3 comprises 14 residues. Trimming removed 5 bases from V and 6 bases from J; junction bases left unmatched: 3. The CDR3: CASSGQGAVNEQFF. The CDR3 DNA is TGTGCCAGCTCAGGACAGGGGGCGGTCAATGAGCAGTTCTTC.

Here the CDR3 DNA reads TGTGCCAGCAGCACCCGACAGGGCCGGGGCAATCAGCCCCAGCATTTT. This codes for CASSTRQGRGNQPQHF. J is TRBJ1-5 and V is TRBV7-9, with 7 positions matching TRBD1. Germline CDR1 is SEHNR and CDR2 is FQNEAQ (reference sequence). V lost 5 bases and J lost 2; bases outside the gene matches: 9. The CDR3 is 16 residues long.

This sequence joins TRBV28 and TRBJ2-3; D perhaps matches TRBD2 (6 bases). CDR3 length: 15 amino acids. Germline V gene data show CDR1 as MDHEN and CDR2 as SYDVKM. Trimming shortened V by 6 bases and J by 4 bases, and 17 bases separated the two germline ends. This CDR3 reads CASRSPGRGADTQYF. DNA of the CDR3: TGTGCCAGCAGATCCCCTGGGCGGGGTGCAGATACGCAGTATTTT.

This clonotype was detected only a few times. The gene calls are TRBV7-9 and TRBJ2-7, with 7 bases matching TRBD1. The V segment lost 5 bases and the J segment 2 bases; nucleotides outside the gene matches: 6. The CDR3 consists of 14 residues. Germline assignment: CDR1 SEHNR and CDR2 FQNEAQ (reference sequence). CDR3 DNA sequence: TGTGCCAGCAGCCCCTGGGACAGCCCCTACGAGCAGTACTTC. The encoded protein is CASSPWDSPYEQYF.